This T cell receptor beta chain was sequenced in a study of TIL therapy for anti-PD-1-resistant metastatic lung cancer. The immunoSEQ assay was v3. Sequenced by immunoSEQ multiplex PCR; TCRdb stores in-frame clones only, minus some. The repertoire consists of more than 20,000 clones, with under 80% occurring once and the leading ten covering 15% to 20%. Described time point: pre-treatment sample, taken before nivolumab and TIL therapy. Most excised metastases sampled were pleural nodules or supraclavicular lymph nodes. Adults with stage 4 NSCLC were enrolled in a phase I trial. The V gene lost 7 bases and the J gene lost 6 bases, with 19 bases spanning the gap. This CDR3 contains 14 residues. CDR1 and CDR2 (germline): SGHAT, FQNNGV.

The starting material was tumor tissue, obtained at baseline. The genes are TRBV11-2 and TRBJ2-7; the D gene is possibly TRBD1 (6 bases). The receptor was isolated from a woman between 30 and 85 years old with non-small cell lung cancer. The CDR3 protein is CASKSIQGRGEQYF. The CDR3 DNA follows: TGTGCCAGCAAATCCATACAGGGACGGGGCGAGCAGTACTTC.